This T cell receptor (beta chain) stems from a study of blood T cell repertoires in COVID-19. About the research overall: T cells, B-cell-depleted T cells, or PBMCs provided the cDNA or gDNA that served as material.

Source study methods: Reference gene primers were amplified, and this amplification served to estimate nucleated cell counts. Profiling relied on immunoSEQ multiplex PCR, and the TCRdb table lists in-frame clones only, not all of them. V and J calls plus clone size are reproduced from that table; the DNA served to infer D and trimming. The repertoire holds 20,000 to 25,000 clones, 75% to 95% seen once, with around 3.1% in the top ten. Trimming removed 1 base at V and 0 bases at J, with 8 bases between. This CDR3 has 15 amino acids. Germline CDR1 MDHEN, CDR2 SYDVKM. This chain links TRBV28 with TRBJ2-3; D ambiguous. Sequencing was performed on peripheral blood. The TCR sequence derives from a woman in her 70s with active COVID-19. CDR3 residues: CASSLLGISTDTQYF. Here the CDR3 DNA reads TGTGCCAGCAGTTTATTGGGCATAAGCACAGATACGCAGTATTTT.